This entry lists 30 T cell receptor beta chains sequenced from one sample in a study of blood T cell repertoires in COVID-19. Profiled with immunoSEQ multiplex PCR; TCRdb holds only in-frame clones, not every one. The sample lists 50,000 or so clones, around four fifths occurring once. The sequenced sample was peripheral blood. Receptor source: a man aged 45 to 65 with acute or convalescent COVID-19.

The rearrangement joins TRBV4-2 to TRBJ1-2; D perhaps matches TRBD1 (5 bases). The CDR3 has 13 amino acids. The germline V and J ends were trimmed by 1 base and 6 bases, with 9 bases remaining between them. CDR1 LGHNA and CDR2 YNFKEQ come from the germline V gene. The CDR3 loop reads CASSQGRGDGYTF. The CDR3 nucleotides read TGTGCCAGCAGCCAAGGTCGGGGGGATGGCTACACCTTC.

About this clone itself: The sample contains more than one DNA sequence encoding this CDR3. CDR3 protein: CAITAGENTEAFF. CDR3 DNA: TGTGCCATCACAGCAGGGGAGAACACTGAAGCTTTCTTT. The J gene is TRBJ1-1, the V gene TRBV10-3, with D possibly being TRBD1 (6 bases). This CDR3 contains 13 residues. CDR1 and CDR2 (germline): ENHRY, SYGVKD. With 7 bases removed from V and 1 base from J, the gap between germline ends came to 10 bases.

This rearrangement joins TRBV18 to TRBJ1-2; D gene unclear. V dropped 4 bases and J dropped 9 bases, with 18 bases sitting between them. The CDR3 is 14 amino acids. CDR1 is KGHSH and CDR2 is LQKENI in the germline V gene. CDR3 nucleotide sequence: TGTGCCAGCTCACTTGAACCCGACAATTCACGCTACACCTTC. This gives the protein CASSLEPDNSRYTF.

The J gene is TRBJ2-3, the V gene TRBV27; 9 bases align to TRBD2. V shed 2 bases, J shed 6 bases, and the junction held 6 bases outside the gene matches. CDR1 and CDR2 (germline): MNHEY, SMNVEV (reference sequence). The CDR3 extends over 15 amino acids. CDR3 nucleotide sequence: TGTGCCAGCAGTTTAGGGGATAGCGGGAGTGATACGCAGTATTTT. Translating it yields CASSLGDSGSDTQYF.

The genes are TRBV9 and TRBJ1-1, with 8 positions matching TRBD1. CDR3 length equals 16 residues. Trimming took 0 bases from V and 4 from J; bases not matched to a gene: 8. Germline V gives CDR1 SGDLS, CDR2 YYNGEE. CDR3 nucleotides: TGTGCCAGCAGCGTAGAGGCAGGGGGCTGGGGCACTGAAGCTTTCTTT. Translating gives CASSVEAGGWGTEAFF.

This clone is deemed medium-sized. The chain combines TRBV7-8 with TRBJ2-5, with a possible D match to TRBD2 (7 bases). Trimming removed 5 bases from V and 5 bases from J, with 18 bases in between. The CDR3 extends over 15 amino acids. The germline gives CDR1 SGHVS, CDR2 FQNEAQ. CDR3 sequence (DNA): TGTGCCAGCAGCGCCGGACTAGGGGGACGGGAGACCCAGTACTTC. Amino acids: CASSAGLGGRETQYF.

This clone has a single count. The CDR3 nucleotides are TGCGCCAGCAGCCTCGGACAGTTGAATGAAAAACTGTTTTTT. Its translation: CASSLGQLNEKLFF. This chain uses TRBV5-1 with TRBJ1-4, with a weak D call TRBD1 (6 bases). Germline V lookup: CDR1 SGHRS, CDR2 YFSETQ. The CDR3 is made up of 14 amino acids. V dropped 4 bases and J dropped 5 bases, with 12 bases sitting between them.

This chain links TRBV24-1 with TRBJ2-3, with TRBD2 matching over 7 bases. This CDR3 has 16 residues. J was trimmed by 1 base and V by 3 bases; bases with no gene match: 6. Germline assignment: CDR1 KGHDR and CDR2 SFDVKD. The CDR3 is CATSDGRAAGTDTQYF. DNA for the CDR3: TGTGCCACCAGTGATGGGAGGGCCGCGGGCACAGATACGCAGTATTTT.

The chain couples TRBV18 to TRBJ2-7, with a weak D call TRBD1 (5 bases). V shed 5 bases and J shed 2 bases, with 16 bases lying between them. This CDR3 is 15 amino acids long. Germline loops: CDR1 KGHSH, CDR2 LQKENI. The CDR3 nucleotides read TGTGCCAGCTCATCCGGCAACAGGAATCCCTACGAGCAGTACTTC. Translation gives CASSSGNRNPYEQYF.

This clone was seen just once. The genes are TRBV19 and TRBJ2-1; 12 bases line up with TRBD2. The CDR3 is made up of 20 amino acids. The germline CDR1 and CDR2 sequences are LNHDA and SQIVND (reference sequence). The V gene end was trimmed by 6 bases and the J gene end by 1 base; junction bases not matched to a gene: 16. The CDR3 DNA follows: TGTGCCAGTAGCCGCACCGGGACTAGCGGGTTCAGGGGATCCTACAATGAGCAGTTCTTC. Translated: CASSRTGTSGFRGSYNEQFF.

The chain recombines TRBV19 with TRBJ1-5, with D possibly matching TRBD1 (6 bases). Germline CDR1 is LNHDA and CDR2 is SQIVND (reference sequence). Trimming took 4 bases from V and 4 from J, leaving 8 bases between them. The CDR3 has 13 residues. DNA for the CDR3: TGTGCCAGTAGTAGGGACAAAAATCAGCCCCAGCATTTT. Translation: CASSRDKNQPQHF.

The rearrangement joins TRBV13 to TRBJ1-1; 7 positions agree with TRBD1. The CDR3 sequence is 15 residues long. Germline CDR1 is PRHDT and CDR2 is FYEKMQ (reference sequence). The trim removed 1 base at V and 4 bases at J, leaving 6 bases unmatched. CDR3 nucleotide sequence: TGTGCCAGCAGCTTAGTCAGGCAGGGGGTCACTGAAGCTTTCTTT. Its protein is CASSLVRQGVTEAFF.

The V and J genes are TRBV9 and TRBJ2-5; 8 bases are a match to TRBD1. Germline V gives CDR1 SGDLS, CDR2 YYNGEE. This CDR3 contains 16 residues. V dropped 0 bases and J dropped 4; count of bases not matched to a gene: 8. The CDR3 bases are TGTGCCAGCAGCGTAGGTACAGGGGGAATACTAGAGACCCAGTACTTC. As protein: CASSVGTGGILETQYF.

CDR3 coding DNA: TGTGCCAGCAGCCTACAGGGGACCCAGTACTTC. Its translation: CASSLQGTQYF. The rearrangement uses TRBV3-1 (or the pseudogene TRBV3-2) and TRBJ2-5, with a tentative D call TRBD1 (6 bases). Looked up from germline, CDR1 is LGHDT and CDR2 is YNNKEL (reference sequence). Trimming took 4 bases from V and 7 from J, leaving 7 bases between them. The CDR3 is 11 residues long.

This sequence joins TRBV5-8 and TRBJ1-5; 7 bases are shared with TRBD1. Trimming took 4 bases from V and 5 from J; bases not matched to a gene: 3. This CDR3 is built from 13 residues. Germline loops: CDR1 SGHTS, CDR2 YDEGEE. The CDR3 region has the DNA TGTGCCAGCAGCGGAGACAGGGATCAGCCCCAGCATTTT. As protein: CASSGDRDQPQHF.

This clone showed up just once. V and J are TRBV3-1 (or the pseudogene TRBV3-2) and TRBJ2-1; D is perhaps TRBD2 (6 bases). CDR1 is LGHDT, CDR2 YNNKEL, per germline (reference sequence). The CDR3 loop spans 13 amino acids. The V end was cut by 6 bases, the J end by 7 bases, with 13 bases between. The CDR3 sequence: CASRLAGENEQFF. CDR3 coding DNA: TGTGCCAGCAGACTAGCCGGGGAGAATGAGCAGTTCTTC.

The rearrangement uses TRBV21-1 and TRBJ2-7; the D call of TRBD1 is as the table states it, not checked on the DNA. TRBV21-1 is annotated as a pseudogene. The CDR3 length is 10 residues. The CDR3 nucleotides are TGTGCCAGCAGCAAGTCAGGGCAGTACTTC. It encodes CASSKSGQYF.

This clone has a single count. This chain connects TRBV5-6 to TRBJ2-7, with a tentative D call TRBD1 (6 bases). This CDR3 is built from 13 residues. The V end was cut by 4 bases, the J end by 2 bases, with 10 bases between. The germline V gene encodes CDR1 SGHDT and CDR2 YYEEEE. For the CDR3, the DNA is TGTGCCAGCAGCCCTACAGGGACCTACGAGCAGTACTTC. It codes for CASSPTGTYEQYF.

The V and J genes are TRBV11-2 and TRBJ1-2, with 10 bases aligning to TRBD1. V lost 5 bases and J lost 1; bases outside the gene matches: 4. Germline V CDR1 and CDR2: SGHAT, FQNNGV. CDR3 length equals 15 residues. CDR3 in amino acids: CASSGGTGDNYGYTF. CDR3 sequence (DNA): TGTGCCAGCAGCGGGGGGACAGGGGATAACTATGGCTACACCTTC. Complete variable domain (other parts from reference TRBV11-2 and TRBJ1-2): EAGVAQSPRYKIIEKRQSVAFWCNPISGHATLYWYQQILGQGPKLLIQFQNNGVVDDSQLPKDRFSAERLKGVDSTLKIQPAKLEDSAVYLCASSGGTGDNYGYTFGSGTRLTVV.

This clone came up a few times. This rearrangement joins TRBV4-2 to TRBJ2-7; 9 nucleotides match TRBD1. The J segment lost 0 bases and the V segment lost 1 base, leaving 7 bases of the junction unmatched. Germline V gives CDR1 LGHNA, CDR2 YNFKEQ. The CDR3 totals 17 residues. Here the CDR3 DNA reads TGTGCCAGCAGCCAAGTGGGGGGACAGGGAGCCTCCTACGAGCAGTACTTC. Residues: CASSQVGGQGASYEQYF.

The CDR3 bases are TGTGCCAGCAGGTTGGGCAGGGTCGGCAGCAATCAGCCCCAGCATTTT. Protein product: CASRLGRVGSNQPQHF. The V and J genes are TRBV28 and TRBJ1-5, with D maybe TRBD1 (5 bases). The V gene lost 6 bases and the J gene lost 1 base, with 16 bases spanning the gap. The V gene's germline CDR1 is MDHEN and CDR2 SYDVKM. The CDR3 has 16 residues.

The chain is built from TRBV5-1 and TRBJ2-5; D remains unclear. Germline V gene lookup returns CDR1 SGHRS and CDR2 YFSETQ. CDR3 length: 13 residues. V gave up 0 bases and J gave up 3 bases, with 6 bases separating them. CDR3 bases: TGCGCCAGCAGCTTGGGCAGGAAAGAGACCCAGTACTTC. Translation: CASSLGRKETQYF.

This sequence joins TRBV6-5 and TRBJ2-5; 7 nucleotides align to TRBD1. This CDR3 has 13 amino acids. V lost 8 bases, J lost 5 bases, and 8 bases stayed unmatched. Germline V gene data show CDR1 as MNHEY and CDR2 as SVGAGI. Written as DNA, the CDR3 is TGTGCCAGCTCCCGTGACAGGGATGAGACCCAGTACTTC. Amino acids: CASSRDRDETQYF.

The chain links TRBV27 to TRBJ2-7, with 8 bases aligning to TRBD2. With V trimmed by 1 base and J by 4 bases, 9 bases remained unmatched. The CDR3 is made up of 16 amino acids. Germline CDR1 MNHEY, CDR2 SMNVEV (reference sequence). The CDR3 region has the DNA TGTGCCAGCAGTTTATTCCCAGCGGGGGCTTCGTACGAGCAGTACTTC. Residues: CASSLFPAGASYEQYF.

The chain uses TRBV5-4 and TRBJ2-5, with 11 bases aligning to TRBD2. Germline CDR1 SGHNT, CDR2 YYREEE (reference sequence). With V trimmed by 4 bases and J by 4 bases, 3 bases remained unmatched. The CDR3 length is 14 residues. CDR3 amino acids: CASSLGLAGETQYF. DNA for the CDR3: TGTGCCAGCAGCCTCGGACTAGCGGGAGAGACCCAGTACTTC.

This chain uses TRBV18 with TRBJ2-3, with a possible D match to TRBD2 (6 bases). Germline values: CDR1 KGHSH, CDR2 LQKENI. This CDR3 is built from 16 residues. Deletions cut 3 bases from V and 5 bases from J, with 18 bases between. CDR3 protein: CASSPRDLANGDTQYF. The CDR3, as DNA: TGTGCCAGCTCACCCCGGGACTTGGCTAATGGAGATACGCAGTATTTT.

The V and J genes are TRBV13 and TRBJ2-5, with 8 bases matching TRBD2. V lost 5 bases to trimming and J lost 4 bases; unmatched junction nucleotides: 15. Germline CDR1 PRHDT, CDR2 FYEKMQ (reference sequence). The CDR3 consists of 17 residues. CDR3 nucleotides: TGTGCCAGCAGCCAAATCCCGAATAGCGGGATTCGAGAGACCCAGTACTTC. Translation: CASSQIPNSGIRETQYF. The entire variable domain, with the rest obtained from reference TRBV13 and TRBJ2-5, is as follows: AAGVIQSPRHLIKEKRETATLKCYPIPRHDTVYWYQQGPGQDPQFLISFYEKMQSDKGSIPDRFSAQQFSDYHSELNMSSLELGDSALYFCASSQIPNSGIRETQYFGPGTRLLVL.

The chain is built from TRBV14 and TRBJ2-1; weak D call: TRBD2 (6 bases). This CDR3 region has 17 residues. The germline V gene has CDR1 SGHDN and CDR2 FVKESK. With 1 base removed from V and 1 base from J, the gap between germline ends came to 14 bases. CDR3 nucleotide sequence: TGTGCCAGCAGCCAAGGCTTAGGTGGACTATCCTACAATGAGCAGTTCTTC. Amino acid sequence: CASSQGLGGLSYNEQFF.

The chain is built from TRBV5-1 and TRBJ1-1, with a tentative D call TRBD1 (6 bases). Germline V CDR1 and CDR2: SGHRS, YFSETQ. Trimming took off 4 bases at V and 2 bases at J, with 12 bases between the two ends. This CDR3 region has 14 residues. CDR3 protein: CASSPWTVNTEAFF. CDR3 nucleotide sequence: TGCGCCAGCAGCCCCTGGACAGTAAACACTGAAGCTTTCTTT.

V usage is TRBV7-9 and J usage is TRBJ2-1, with D tentatively TRBD1 (5 bases). The V gene lost 6 bases and the J gene lost 8 bases, with 14 bases spanning the gap. Looked up from germline, CDR1 is SEHNR and CDR2 is FQNEAQ (reference sequence). This CDR3 contains 13 residues. For the CDR3, the DNA is TGTGCCAGCAGGGGAAAGGGGCGCGATGAGCAGTTCTTC. This encodes CASRGKGRDEQFF. The full variable domain, completed using reference TRBV7-9 and TRBJ2-1, is DTGVSQNPRHKITKRGQNVTFRCDPISEHNRLYWYRQTLGQGPEFLTYFQNEAQLEKSRLLSDRFSAERPKGSFSTLEIQRTEQGDSAMYLCASRGKGRDEQFFGPGTRLTVL.